This TCR delta chain was identified during a study of γδ T cells in repeated Plasmodium falciparum infection. Germline CDR1 is GEAIGNYY and CDR2 is EKD. V lost 4 bases and J lost 0; bases outside the gene matches: 11. The CDR3 loop spans 18 amino acids. Study-wide findings and caveats: The Malian cohort came from a small rural village of predominantly one ethnic group. Malian children's Vdelta2-negative repertoires appeared more expanded and less diverse than Australians'.

There are a few counts of this clone. Its antigen is undetermined. With a far larger clone one base away, a read error is the likely cause. The sample has other DNA sequences that encode this CDR3 too. TCRdb re-called clones from the multiplex PCR reads via CATT. Altogether 90,000 or so delta-chain clones are present, roughly 0.98% being singletons, with the ten largest covering 9% to 10%. Flow sorting of PBMC yielded separate Vgamma9/Vdelta2+ and Vdelta2-negative gammadelta T cell populations for bulk repertoire analysis. V is TRDV2 and J is TRDJ1; 12 nucleotides agree with TRDD3. Since TCRdb gives no J gene, matching the DNA to germline was used here to assign it. Sequencing input: gamma-delta T cells from blood. This sequence was found in a pool of human donors (malaria-infected and uninfected, not separated). The CDR3 DNA follows: TGTGCCTGTGATCCTTTGACTGGGGGATACTCTGACACCGATAAACTCATCTTT. Translating gives CACDPLTGGYSDTDKLIF.